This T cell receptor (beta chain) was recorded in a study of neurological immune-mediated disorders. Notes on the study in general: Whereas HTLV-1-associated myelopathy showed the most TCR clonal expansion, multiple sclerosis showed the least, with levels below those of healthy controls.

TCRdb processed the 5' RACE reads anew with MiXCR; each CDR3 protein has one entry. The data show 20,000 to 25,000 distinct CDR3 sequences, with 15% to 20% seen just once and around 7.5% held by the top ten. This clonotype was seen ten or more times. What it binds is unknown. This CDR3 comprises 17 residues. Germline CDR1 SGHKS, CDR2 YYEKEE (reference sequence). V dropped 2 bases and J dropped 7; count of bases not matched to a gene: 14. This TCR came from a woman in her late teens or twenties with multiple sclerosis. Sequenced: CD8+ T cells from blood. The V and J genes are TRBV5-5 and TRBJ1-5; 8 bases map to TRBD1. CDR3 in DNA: TGTGCCAGCAGCTTCTACCCGGCGGACAGGGAAGGGCAGCCCCAGCATTTT. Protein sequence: CASSFYPADREGQPQHF.